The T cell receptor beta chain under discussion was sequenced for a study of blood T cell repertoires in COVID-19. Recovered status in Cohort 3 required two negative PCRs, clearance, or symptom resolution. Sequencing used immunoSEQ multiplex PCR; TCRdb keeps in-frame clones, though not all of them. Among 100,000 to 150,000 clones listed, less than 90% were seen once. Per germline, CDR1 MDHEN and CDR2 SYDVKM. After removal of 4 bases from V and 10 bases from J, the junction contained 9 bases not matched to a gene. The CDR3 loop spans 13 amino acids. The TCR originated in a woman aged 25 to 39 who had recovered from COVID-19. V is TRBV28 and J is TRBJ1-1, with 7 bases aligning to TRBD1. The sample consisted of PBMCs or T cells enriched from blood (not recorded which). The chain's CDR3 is CASSSPPGQRAFF. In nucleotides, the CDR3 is TGTGCCAGCAGTTCGCCGCCGGGACAGAGAGCTTTCTTT.